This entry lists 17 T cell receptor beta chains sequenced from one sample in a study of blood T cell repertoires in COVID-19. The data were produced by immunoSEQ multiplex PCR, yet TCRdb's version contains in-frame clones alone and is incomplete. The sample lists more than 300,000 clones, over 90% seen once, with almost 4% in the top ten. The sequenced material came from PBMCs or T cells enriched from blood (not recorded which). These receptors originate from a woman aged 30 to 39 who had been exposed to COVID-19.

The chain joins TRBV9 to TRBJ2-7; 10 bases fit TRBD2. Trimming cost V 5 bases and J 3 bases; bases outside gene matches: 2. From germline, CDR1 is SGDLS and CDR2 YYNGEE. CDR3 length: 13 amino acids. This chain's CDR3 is CASSRTSGYEQYF. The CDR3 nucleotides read TGTGCCAGCAGTCGGACTAGCGGCTACGAGCAGTACTTC.

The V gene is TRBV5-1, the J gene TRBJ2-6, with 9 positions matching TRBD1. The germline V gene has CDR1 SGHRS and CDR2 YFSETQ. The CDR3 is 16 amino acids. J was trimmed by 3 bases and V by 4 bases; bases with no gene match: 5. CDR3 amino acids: CASSTGQGGGANVLTF. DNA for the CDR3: TGCGCCAGCAGCACGGGACAGGGAGGTGGGGCCAACGTCCTGACTTTC.

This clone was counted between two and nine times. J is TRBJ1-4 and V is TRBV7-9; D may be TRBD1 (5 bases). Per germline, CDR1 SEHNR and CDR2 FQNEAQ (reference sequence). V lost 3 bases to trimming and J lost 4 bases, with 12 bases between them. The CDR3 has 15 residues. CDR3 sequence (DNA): TGTGCCAGCAGCTTCGGGACGGGAGTTAATGAAAAACTGTTTTTT. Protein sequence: CASSFGTGVNEKLFF.

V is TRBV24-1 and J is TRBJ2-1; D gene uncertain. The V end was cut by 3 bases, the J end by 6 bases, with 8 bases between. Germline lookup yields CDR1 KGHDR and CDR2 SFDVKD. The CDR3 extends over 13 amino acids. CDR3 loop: CATSDPQLNEQFF. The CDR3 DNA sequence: TGTGCCACCAGTGATCCACAGCTCAATGAGCAGTTCTTC.

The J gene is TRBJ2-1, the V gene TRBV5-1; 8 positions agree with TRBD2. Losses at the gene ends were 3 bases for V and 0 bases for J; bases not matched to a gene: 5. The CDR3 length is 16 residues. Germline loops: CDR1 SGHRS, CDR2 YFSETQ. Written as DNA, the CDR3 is TGCGCCAGCAGCTATAGCGGGGCCAGCTCCTACAATGAGCAGTTCTTC. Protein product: CASSYSGASSYNEQFF.

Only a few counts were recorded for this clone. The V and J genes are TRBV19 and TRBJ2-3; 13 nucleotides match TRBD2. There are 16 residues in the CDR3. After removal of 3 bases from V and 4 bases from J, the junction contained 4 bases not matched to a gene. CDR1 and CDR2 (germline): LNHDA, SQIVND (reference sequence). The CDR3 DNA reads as TGTGCCAGTAGTATTCGGACTAGCGGGGGTTCAGATACGCAGTATTTT. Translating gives CASSIRTSGGSDTQYF.

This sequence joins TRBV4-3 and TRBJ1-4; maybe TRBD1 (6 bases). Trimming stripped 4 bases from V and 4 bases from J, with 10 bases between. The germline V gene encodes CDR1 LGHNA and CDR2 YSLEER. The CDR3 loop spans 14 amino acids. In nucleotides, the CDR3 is TGCGCCAGCAGCCGGGACACGCTTAATGAAAAACTGTTTTTT. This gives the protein CASSRDTLNEKLFF.

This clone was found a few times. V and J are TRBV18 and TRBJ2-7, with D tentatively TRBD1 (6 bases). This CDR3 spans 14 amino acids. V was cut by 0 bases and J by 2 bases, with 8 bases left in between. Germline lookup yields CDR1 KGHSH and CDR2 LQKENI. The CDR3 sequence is CASSPPGHTYEQYF. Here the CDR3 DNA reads TGTGCCAGCTCACCACCGGGACACACCTACGAGCAGTACTTC.

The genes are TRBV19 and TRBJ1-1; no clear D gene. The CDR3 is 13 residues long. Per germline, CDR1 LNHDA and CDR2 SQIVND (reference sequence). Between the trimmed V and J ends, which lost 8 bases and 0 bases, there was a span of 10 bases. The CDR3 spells CASWEAMNTEAFF. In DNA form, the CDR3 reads TGTGCCAGTTGGGAGGCTATGAACACTGAAGCTTTCTTT.

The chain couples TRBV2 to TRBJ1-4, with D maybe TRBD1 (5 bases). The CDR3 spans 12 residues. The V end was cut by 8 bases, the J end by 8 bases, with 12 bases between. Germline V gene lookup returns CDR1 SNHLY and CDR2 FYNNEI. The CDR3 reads CASGRGKEKLFF. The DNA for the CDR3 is TGTGCCAGCGGGAGGGGAAAAGAAAAACTGTTTTTT.

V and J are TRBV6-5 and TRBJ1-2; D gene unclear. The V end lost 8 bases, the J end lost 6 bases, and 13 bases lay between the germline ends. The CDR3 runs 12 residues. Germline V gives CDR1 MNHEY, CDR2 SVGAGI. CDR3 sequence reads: CASEPGVHGYTF. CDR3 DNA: TGTGCCAGCGAGCCGGGAGTCCATGGCTACACCTTC.

CDR3 sequence: CASSGAGTLQETQYF. Written as DNA, the CDR3 is TGTGCCAGCAGCGGAGCCGGGACTCTGCAAGAGACCCAGTACTTC. The chain employs TRBV5-4 and TRBJ2-5, with a tentative D call TRBD2 (6 bases). Trimming removed 4 bases from V and 2 bases from J, with 15 bases in between. The V gene's germline CDR1 is SGHNT and CDR2 YYREEE (reference sequence). The CDR3 totals 15 residues.

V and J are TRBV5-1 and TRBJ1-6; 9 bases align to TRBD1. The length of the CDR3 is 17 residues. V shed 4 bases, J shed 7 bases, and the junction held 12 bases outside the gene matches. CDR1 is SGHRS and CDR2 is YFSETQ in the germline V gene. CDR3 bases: TGCGCCAGCAGCCCGGAACAGGGGGCGCGCCGGAATTCACCCCTCCACTTT. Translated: CASSPEQGARRNSPLHF.

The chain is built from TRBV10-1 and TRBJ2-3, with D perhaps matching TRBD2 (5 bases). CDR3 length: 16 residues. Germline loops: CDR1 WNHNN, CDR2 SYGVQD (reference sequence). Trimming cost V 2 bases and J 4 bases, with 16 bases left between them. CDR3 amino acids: CASSETAGDRSDTQYF. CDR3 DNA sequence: TGCGCCAGCAGTGAGACCGCCGGGGATCGGTCAGATACGCAGTATTTT.

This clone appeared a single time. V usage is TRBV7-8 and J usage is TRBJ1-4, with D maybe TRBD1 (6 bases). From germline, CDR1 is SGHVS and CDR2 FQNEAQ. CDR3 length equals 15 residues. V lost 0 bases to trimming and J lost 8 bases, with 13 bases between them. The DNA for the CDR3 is TGTGCCAGCAGCTTAGCGCGCAGGGGTCACGAAAAACTGTTTTTT. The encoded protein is CASSLARRGHEKLFF. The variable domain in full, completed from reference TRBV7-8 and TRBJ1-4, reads GAGVSQSPRYKVAKRGQDVALRCDPISGHVSLFWYQQALGQGPEFLTYFQNEAQLDKSGLPSDRFFAERPEGSVSTLKIQRTQQEDSAVYLCASSLARRGHEKLFFGSGTQLSVL.

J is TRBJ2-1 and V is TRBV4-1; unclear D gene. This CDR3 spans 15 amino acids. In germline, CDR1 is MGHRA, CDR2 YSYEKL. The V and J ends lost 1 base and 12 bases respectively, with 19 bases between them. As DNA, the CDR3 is TGCGCCAGCAGCCAAGCCGATAAAGACGTAGCCCCGCAGTTCTTC. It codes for CASSQADKDVAPQFF.

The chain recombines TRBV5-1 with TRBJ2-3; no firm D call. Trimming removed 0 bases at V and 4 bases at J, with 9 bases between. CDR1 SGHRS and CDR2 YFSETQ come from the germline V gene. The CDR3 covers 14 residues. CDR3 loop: CASSLVPGADTQYF. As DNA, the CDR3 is TGCGCCAGCAGCTTGGTGCCAGGCGCAGATACGCAGTATTTT.